The T cell receptor (beta chain) described here comes from a study of blood T cell repertoires in COVID-19. V shed 1 base, J shed 5 bases, and the junction held 2 bases outside the gene matches. The CDR3 length is 16 residues. Germline loops: CDR1 SGHAT, CDR2 FQNNGV. Original handling: Amplifying reference gene primers gave estimates of nucleated cell counts. The table came from immunoSEQ multiplex PCR; TCRdb's copy has only in-frame clones and leaves some out. The DNA gave D and trimming, while V, J and clone size come from that table. Here the sample spans roughly 130,000 clones, over 70% being singletons.

The sequenced sample consisted of peripheral blood. The rearrangement links TRBV11-2 to TRBJ2-2; 12 bases agree with TRBD1. This TCR was recovered from a man aged 60 to 69 with active or convalescent COVID-19. The CDR3: CASSLGGQGATGELFF. The CDR3 region has the DNA TGTGCCAGCAGCTTAGGGGGACAGGGGGCTACCGGGGAGCTGTTTTTT.